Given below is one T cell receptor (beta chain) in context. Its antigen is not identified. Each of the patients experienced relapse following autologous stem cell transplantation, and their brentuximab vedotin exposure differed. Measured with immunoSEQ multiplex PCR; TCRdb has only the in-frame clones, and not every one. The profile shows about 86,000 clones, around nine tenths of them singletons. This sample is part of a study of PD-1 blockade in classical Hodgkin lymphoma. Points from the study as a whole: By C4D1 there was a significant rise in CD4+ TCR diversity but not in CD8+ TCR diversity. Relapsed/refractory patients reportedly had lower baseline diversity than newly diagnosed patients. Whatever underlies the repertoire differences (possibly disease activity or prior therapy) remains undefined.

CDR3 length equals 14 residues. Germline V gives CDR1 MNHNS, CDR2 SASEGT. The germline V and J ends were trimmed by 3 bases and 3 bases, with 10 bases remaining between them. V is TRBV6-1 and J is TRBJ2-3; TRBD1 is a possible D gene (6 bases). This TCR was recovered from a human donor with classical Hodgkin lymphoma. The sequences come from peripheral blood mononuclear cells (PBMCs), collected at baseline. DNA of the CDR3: TGTGCCAGCAGTGACAGGGGTTGGACAGATACGCAGTATTTT. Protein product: CASSDRGWTDTQYF.